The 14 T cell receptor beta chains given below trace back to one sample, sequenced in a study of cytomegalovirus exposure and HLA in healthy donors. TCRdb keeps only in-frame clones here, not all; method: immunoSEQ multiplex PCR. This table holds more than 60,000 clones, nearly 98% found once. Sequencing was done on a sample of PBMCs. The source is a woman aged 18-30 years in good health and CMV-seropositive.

CDR3 sequence: CASSFSLGRNEKLFF. The CDR3, as DNA: TGTGCCAGCAGTTTCTCCCTGGGGCGGAATGAAAAACTGTTTTTT. The chain combines TRBV27 with TRBJ1-4, with D possibly being TRBD1 (5 bases). The CDR3 is 15 amino acids. Germline CDR1 reads MNHEY; CDR2 reads SMNVEV (reference sequence). Trimming cost V 3 bases and J 5 bases, with 13 bases left between them.

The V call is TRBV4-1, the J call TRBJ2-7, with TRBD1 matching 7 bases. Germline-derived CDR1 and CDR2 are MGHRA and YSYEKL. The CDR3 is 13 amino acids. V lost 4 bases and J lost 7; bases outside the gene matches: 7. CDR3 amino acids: CASSPRQTGEQYF. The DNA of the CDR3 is TGCGCCAGCAGCCCGAGGCAGACAGGGGAGCAGTACTTC.

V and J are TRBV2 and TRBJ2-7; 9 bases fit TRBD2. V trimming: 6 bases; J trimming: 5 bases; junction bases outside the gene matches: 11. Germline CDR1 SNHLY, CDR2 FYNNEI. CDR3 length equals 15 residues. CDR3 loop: CASRSLAGREHEQYF. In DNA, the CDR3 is TGTGCCAGCAGAAGTCTAGCGGGAAGGGAGCACGAGCAGTACTTC.

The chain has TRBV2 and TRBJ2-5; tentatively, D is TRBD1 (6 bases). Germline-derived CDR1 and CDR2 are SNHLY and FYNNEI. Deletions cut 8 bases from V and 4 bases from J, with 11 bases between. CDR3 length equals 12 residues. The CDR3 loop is CASLGRGETQYF. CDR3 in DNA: TGTGCCAGCCTGGGCAGGGGAGAGACCCAGTACTTC.

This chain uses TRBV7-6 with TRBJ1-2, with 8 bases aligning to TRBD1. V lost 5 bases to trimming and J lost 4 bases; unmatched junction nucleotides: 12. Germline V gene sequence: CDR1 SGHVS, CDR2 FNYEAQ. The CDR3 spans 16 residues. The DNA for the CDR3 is TGTGCCAGCAGCGGCCGACTTGACAGGGGAACCTATGGCTACACCTTC. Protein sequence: CASSGRLDRGTYGYTF.

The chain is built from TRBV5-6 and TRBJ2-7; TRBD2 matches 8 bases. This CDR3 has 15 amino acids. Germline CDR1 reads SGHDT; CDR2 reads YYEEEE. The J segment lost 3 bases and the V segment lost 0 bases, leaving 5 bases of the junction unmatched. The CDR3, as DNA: TGTGCCAGCAGCTTGGGGACTAGCCTCTTCTACGAGCAGTACTTC. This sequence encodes CASSLGTSLFYEQYF.

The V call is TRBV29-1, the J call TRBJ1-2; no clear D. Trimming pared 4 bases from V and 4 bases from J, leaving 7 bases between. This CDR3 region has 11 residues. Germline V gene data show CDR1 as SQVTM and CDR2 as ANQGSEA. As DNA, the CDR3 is TGCAGCGTTGGAGGTTCCTATGGCTACACCTTC. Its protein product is CSVGGSYGYTF.

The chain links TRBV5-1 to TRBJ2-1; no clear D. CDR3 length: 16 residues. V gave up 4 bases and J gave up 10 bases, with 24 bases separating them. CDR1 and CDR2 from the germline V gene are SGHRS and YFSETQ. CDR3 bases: TGCGCCAGCAGCCAGAATGGCCTCATCCCGGAGTTGGAGCAGTTCTTC. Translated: CASSQNGLIPELEQFF.

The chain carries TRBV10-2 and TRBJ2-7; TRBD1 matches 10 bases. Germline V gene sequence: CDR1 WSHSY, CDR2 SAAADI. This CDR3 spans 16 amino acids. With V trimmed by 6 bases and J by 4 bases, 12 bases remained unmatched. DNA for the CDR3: TGCGCCAGCAGAGAATTTTTGGGACAGGGGCGTTACGAGCAGTACTTC. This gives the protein CASREFLGQGRYEQYF.

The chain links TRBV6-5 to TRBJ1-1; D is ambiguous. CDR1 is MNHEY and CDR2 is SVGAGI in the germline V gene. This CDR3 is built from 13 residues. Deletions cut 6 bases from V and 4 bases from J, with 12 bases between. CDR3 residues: CASSGGISTEAFF. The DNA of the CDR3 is TGTGCCAGCAGCGGCGGGATCAGCACTGAAGCTTTCTTT.

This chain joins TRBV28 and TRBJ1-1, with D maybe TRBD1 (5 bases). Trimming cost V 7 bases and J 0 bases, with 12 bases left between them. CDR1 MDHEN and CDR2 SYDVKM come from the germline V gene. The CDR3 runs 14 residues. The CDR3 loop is CASTHGAVNTEAFF. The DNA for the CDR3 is TGTGCCAGCACCCATGGGGCTGTGAACACTGAAGCTTTCTTT.

CDR3: CASSFGLAGSNEQFF. In nucleotides, the CDR3 is TGCGCCAGCAGCTTTGGACTAGCGGGATCGAATGAGCAGTTCTTC. The chain couples TRBV5-1 to TRBJ2-1; 12 bases line up with TRBD2. Germline V gene lookup returns CDR1 SGHRS and CDR2 YFSETQ. This CDR3 region has 15 residues. Losses at the gene ends were 2 bases for V and 7 bases for J; bases not matched to a gene: 4.

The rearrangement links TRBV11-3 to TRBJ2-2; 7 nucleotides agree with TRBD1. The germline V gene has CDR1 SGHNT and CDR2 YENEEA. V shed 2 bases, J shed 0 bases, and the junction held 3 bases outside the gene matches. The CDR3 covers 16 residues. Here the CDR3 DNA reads TGTGCCAGCAGCTTACCCGGACAGGCGAACACCGGGGAGCTGTTTTTT. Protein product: CASSLPGQANTGELFF.

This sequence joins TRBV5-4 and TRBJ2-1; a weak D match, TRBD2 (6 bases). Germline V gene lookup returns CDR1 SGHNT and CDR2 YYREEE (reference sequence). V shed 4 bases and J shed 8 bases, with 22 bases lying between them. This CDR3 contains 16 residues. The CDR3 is CASSPEVGLASDEQFF. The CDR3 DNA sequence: TGTGCCAGCAGCCCGGAGGTGGGACTGGCGTCCGATGAGCAGTTCTTC.